This T cell receptor beta chain came from a study of PD-1 blockade in classical Hodgkin lymphoma (dated by TCRdb to the early 2020s). Notes on the research overall: Nivolumab dosing was 3 mg/kg intravenously every 2 weeks, continuing until either disease progression or unacceptable toxicity. The study used TCR beta sequencing and CyTOF to define a peripheral blood immune signature of response to PD-1 blockade in classical Hodgkin lymphoma.

Genomic DNA was extracted with the Qiagen DNeasy kit from unsorted PBMCs and from negatively selected CD4+ and CD8+ fractions. TCR beta CDR3 regions were amplified by immunoSEQ multiplex PCR using primers annealing to V and J segments. Amplification bias was minimized using a synthetic immune receptor repertoire, and residual bias was removed computationally after sequencing. Under the source paper's analysis protocol: Custom Python scripts were used to quantify repertoire diversity as the Shannon entropy index. Unsorted, CD4+ and CD8+ repertoires were analyzed separately, except for combined analyses in which CD4+ and CD8+ sequences were merged in silico. Clonal expansion was defined as at least a 2-fold frequency increase after treatment relative to C1D1, with a pseudocount of 0.5 for undetected baseline clones. Clones with 0 or 1 copy at C1D1 were classified as singleton clones, and clones with 2 or more copies were classified as non-singleton clones. By matching protein sequences in sorted samples from the same patient, clones expanded in unsorted samples were annotated as CD4+, CD8+ or unknown. Wilcoxon tests were applied to paired samples to test diversity changes from C1D1 to C4D1. The table was pulled from immuneACCESS by TCRdb, which kept in-frame rearrangements only. Such tables lose some clones; where checked, under half of the loss comes from unresolved V genes, and the rest has no known cause. Clone size and V and J calls were adopted from that table, with D and trimming inferred from the DNA. The sample table shows roughly 47,000 clones, and about three quarters are seen once. The ten largest clonotypes hold roughly 22% of the sample.

Spanning cysteine to phenylalanine, the CDR3 consists of 15 amino acids. Just the 45-base CDR3 DNA is kept, in frame starting at base 1. V is clipped by 5 bases and J by 0 bases, and the sequence between their germline boundaries is 17 bases long. The germline V gene (reference sequence) supplies CDR1 GTSNPN and CDR2 SVGIG. The intended sense of this specimen's time point label: cycle 2 day 1 (C2D1) of nivolumab. Every trial patient had relapsed after autologous stem cell transplantation, and cohorts A, B and C differed in prior brentuximab vedotin exposure. The trial cohort was composed of 55 to 65 patients with relapsed/refractory classical Hodgkin lymphoma, for whom complete response, partial response or progressive disease was recorded as best overall response. Single-agent nivolumab was administered to trial patients in the multi-cohort phase II CheckMate 205 trial. An independent review committee assessed best overall response by applying the 2007 International Working Group response criteria. Trial PBMCs were collected immediately before nivolumab initiation (C1D1) and during therapy at cycle 2 day 1 and cycle 4 day 1. Peripheral blood was collected in 8 mL Vacutainer Cell Preparation Tubes, from which PBMCs were isolated by centrifugation and then cryopreserved.

A remark on this clone: No cognate antigen has been identified for it. Per-nucleotide qualities are absent, and no much larger clonotype sits a single base away.

Study-level results and caveats: CD4+ but not CD8+ TCR diversity rose significantly by C4D1 (p=0.0027 vs p=0.16), most apparent in complete responders (p=0.02). Lower diversity was seen in patients whose nivolumab began less than 1 year after ASCT, and these patients were left out of later analyses so that immune reconstitution would not confound the results. Baseline TCR diversity was reported to be lower in newly diagnosed patients than in healthy donors, and even lower in relapsed/refractory patients. Baseline diversity similar to that of newly diagnosed patients was observed in trial patients achieving complete response, whereas significantly lower diversity was observed in partial responders and progressors. The study was restricted to a single clinical trial cohort, and the causes of repertoire differences, possibly disease activity or prior therapy, were left undefined.

The sequence was obtained from a human donor with classical Hodgkin lymphoma. The chain employs TRBV30 and TRBJ2-7, with no confidently assigned D gene. The material sequenced was peripheral blood mononuclear cells (PBMCs), taken before the second cycle of nivolumab. This receptor carries the CDR3 CAWVLKQVNSYEQYF. The bases are TGTGCCTGGGTCCTGAAGCAGGTGAACTCCTACGAGCAGTACTTC.